These 30 T cell receptor beta chains share one sample of origin, sequenced in a study of CD8 T cell repertoires and HIV-1 epitope variants. Their antigens remain unidentified. Produced via immunoSEQ multiplex PCR; TCRdb's table is partial and in-frame only. The data hold some 5,600 clones, with 50% to 75% observed a single time. The sample consisted of cultured CD8+ T cells derived from PBMCs. These receptor sequences come from a male donor with HIV.

V gene TRBV19 combines with J gene TRBJ1-6; no reliable D call. V was cut by 10 bases and J by 9 bases, with 16 bases left in between. The CDR3 length is 13 residues. Germline V lookup: CDR1 LNHDA, CDR2 SQIVND (reference sequence). The DNA of the CDR3 is TGTGCCACCCTGGCAGACGGGAGTTCACCCCTCCACTTT. Residues: CATLADGSSPLHF.

The chain links TRBV7-9 to TRBJ2-7, with 9 nucleotides matching TRBD1. With 5 bases clipped from V and 5 bases from J, the junction kept 7 bases outside the gene matches. The V gene's germline CDR1 is SEHNR and CDR2 FQNEAQ (reference sequence). The CDR3 loop spans 14 amino acids. The DNA of the CDR3 is TGTGCCAGCAGCGACGGACAGGGGTTAGACGAGCAGTACTTC. It translates to CASSDGQGLDEQYF.

Sample share makes this clone medium-sized. The chain is built from TRBV6-1 and TRBJ2-7; D uncertain. The germline CDR1 and CDR2 sequences are MNHNS and SASEGT. This CDR3 comprises 12 residues. Trimming removed 5 bases from V and 4 bases from J, with 9 bases in between. CDR3 loop: CASSPTDYEQYF. The CDR3 bases are TGTGCCAGCAGTCCGACTGATTACGAGCAGTACTTC.

With regard to this clone: The sample carries other DNA sequences with the same CDR3. The CDR3 spells CASSLAGGTNEQFF. In DNA, the CDR3 is TGTGCCAGCAGCTTAGCGGGAGGGACCAATGAGCAGTTCTTC. The J gene is TRBJ2-1, the V gene TRBV11-3, with TRBD2 matching 8 bases. CDR1 and CDR2 from the germline V gene are SGHNT and YENEEA. This CDR3 is 14 amino acids long. Unmatched junction bases numbered 2, after V lost 1 base and J lost 6 bases. Supplemented by reference TRBV11-3 and TRBJ2-1, the full variable domain reads EAGVVQSPRYKIIEKKQPVAFWCNPISGHNTLYWYLQNLGQGPELLIRYENEEAVDDSQLPKDRFSAERLKGVDSTLKIQPAELGDSAVYLCASSLAGGTNEQFFGPGTRLTVL.

In its sample, this clone was seen a few times. The rearrangement links TRBV28 to TRBJ2-7; D is ambiguous. CDR3 size: 13 residues. The germline V and J ends were trimmed by 1 base and 0 bases, with 4 bases remaining between them. Germline CDR1 is MDHEN and CDR2 is SYDVKM. The CDR3 here is CASSLYGSYEQYF. Written as DNA, the CDR3 is TGTGCCAGCAGTTTATACGGCTCCTACGAGCAGTACTTC.

J is TRBJ2-6 and V is TRBV7-6, with TRBD1 as a possible D gene (6 bases). V dropped 3 bases and J dropped 0 bases, with 12 bases sitting between them. The CDR3 is 17 amino acids. The germline V gene encodes CDR1 SGHVS and CDR2 FNYEAQ. CDR3 coding DNA: TGTGCCAGCAGCTTGGAACAGGGTTTCTCTGGGGCCAACGTCCTGACTTTC. It codes for CASSLEQGFSGANVLTF.

The rearrangement links TRBV4-3 to TRBJ1-1; D gene ambiguous. Trimming cost V 0 bases and J 8 bases, with 10 bases left between them. Germline V gene sequence: CDR1 LGHNA, CDR2 YSLEER. The CDR3 covers 13 residues. The CDR3 sequence: CASSQEASEEAFF. CDR3 sequence (DNA): TGCGCCAGCAGCCAAGAAGCTTCGGAGGAAGCTTTCTTT.

The J gene is TRBJ2-1, the V gene TRBV11-1; 8 positions agree with TRBD1. V lost 4 bases, J lost 6 bases, and 8 bases stayed unmatched. CDR3 length: 15 amino acids. Germline loops: CDR1 SGHAT, CDR2 FQDESV (reference sequence). This CDR3 reads CASSWTGTSGNEQFF. CDR3 DNA: TGTGCCAGCAGCTGGACAGGGACCAGTGGCAATGAGCAGTTCTTC.

The V call is TRBV7-2, the J call TRBJ2-1; D remains unclear. V was shortened by 2 bases and J by 0 bases, with 8 bases between the two germline ends. The CDR3 is 15 residues long. CDR1 SGHTA and CDR2 FQGNSA come from the germline V gene. The CDR3 bases are TGTGCCAGCAGCTTACTCCAGAGCTCCTACAATGAGCAGTTCTTC. This sequence encodes CASSLLQSSYNEQFF.

The chain is built from TRBV2 and TRBJ2-2; 9 bases are shared with TRBD1. CDR3 length: 14 residues. The trim removed 8 bases at V and 6 bases at J, leaving 7 bases unmatched. Germline V lookup: CDR1 SNHLY, CDR2 FYNNEI. The CDR3 region is CASGRQGVAGELFF. Here the CDR3 DNA reads TGTGCCAGCGGGAGACAGGGGGTAGCCGGGGAGCTGTTTTTT.

V gene TRBV7-9 combines with J gene TRBJ2-5; the D is unclear. The tail of the sequence fits TRBJ2-7 better, so the J call may be wrong. The CDR3 contains 14 residues. Germline values: CDR1 SEHNR, CDR2 FQNEAQ (reference sequence). The CDR3 sequence: CASSLNSRIYEQYF. The CDR3 coding sequence is TGTGCCAGCAGCTTAAACTCCCGGATCTACGAGCAGTACTTC.

The V gene is TRBV2, the J gene TRBJ2-7; 14 nucleotides agree with TRBD2. V lost 5 bases, J lost 6 bases, and 12 bases stayed unmatched. CDR1 is SNHLY, CDR2 FYNNEI, per germline. This CDR3 comprises 17 residues. This CDR3 is CASSTGLAGVGASEQYF. In DNA form, the CDR3 reads TGTGCCAGCAGTACGGGACTAGCGGGAGTGGGCGCCTCCGAGCAGTACTTC.

The V call is TRBV28, the J call TRBJ1-2; possible D gene TRBD1, 6 bases. Trimming left V 6 bases short and J 3 bases short, with 11 bases between. The CDR3 sequence is 13 residues long. The germline V gene encodes CDR1 MDHEN and CDR2 SYDVKM. The CDR3 here is CASSQGSHYGYTF. CDR3 coding DNA: TGTGCCAGCAGCCAGGGGTCTCACTATGGCTACACCTTC.

V and J are TRBV4-2 and TRBJ2-1, with 10 nucleotides matching TRBD2. In germline, CDR1 is LGHNA, CDR2 YNFKEQ. The CDR3 sequence is 18 residues long. The ends lost 0 bases at V and 6 bases at J; junction bases unmatched: 11. As DNA, the CDR3 is TGTGCCAGCAGCCAAGAGGGGCCAGACACTAGCGGGGCCAATGAGCAGTTCTTC. Translated, it gives CASSQEGPDTSGANEQFF.

The chain combines TRBV4-2 with TRBJ2-7; D is unresolved. The CDR3 covers 16 residues. Germline lookup yields CDR1 LGHNA and CDR2 YNFKEQ. V lost 1 base and J lost 0, with 13 bases in between. Written as DNA, the CDR3 is TGTGCCAGCAGCCAAGGATTCCTGGGTAGCTCCTACGAGCAGTACTTC. Translation: CASSQGFLGSSYEQYF.

V gene TRBV6-1 combines with J gene TRBJ1-5; D gene unclear. V was pared by 2 bases and J by 4 bases, with 6 bases between. Per the germline V gene, CDR1 is MNHNS and CDR2 is SASEGT. The CDR3 covers 13 residues. CDR3 in amino acids: CASSEQVNQPQHF. CDR3 nucleotide sequence: TGTGCCAGCAGTGAACAGGTTAATCAGCCCCAGCATTTT.

The rearrangement uses TRBV30 and TRBJ2-5; TRBD1 matches at 9 bases. There are 19 residues in the CDR3. Trimming at V came to 4 bases and at J to 5 bases, leaving 23 bases not matched to a gene. CDR1 is GTSNPN, CDR2 SVGIG, per germline (reference sequence). In nucleotides, the CDR3 is TGTGCCTGGAAAAACGTTGGGGGCACAGTACAGGGGGCCGGGGAGACCCAGTACTTC. It specifies CAWKNVGGTVQGAGETQYF.

V is TRBV10-3 and J is TRBJ2-5, with D perhaps matching TRBD1 (7 bases). The DNA matches TRBJ2-7 better at its end, which makes the J call doubtful. Germline V gene data show CDR1 as ENHRY and CDR2 as SYGVKD. The CDR3 contains 14 residues. CDR3 loop: CAISRQGGDYEQYF. The CDR3 region has the DNA TGTGCCATCAGTCGTCAGGGGGGAGACTACGAGCAGTACTTC.

This chain connects TRBV5-1 to TRBJ1-2; 7 nucleotides match TRBD1. Germline V CDR1 and CDR2: SGHRS, YFSETQ. V was clipped by 4 bases and J by 4 bases; unmatched bases: 7. This CDR3 is 14 amino acids long. DNA for the CDR3: TGCGCCAGCAGCGGGGACAGTCGTAGCTATGGCTACACCTTC. Translating gives CASSGDSRSYGYTF.

The chain has TRBV4-1 and TRBJ2-7; TRBD2 aligns across 8 bases. V lost 4 bases, J lost 2 bases, and 7 bases stayed unmatched. Germline CDR1 is MGHRA and CDR2 is YSYEKL. The CDR3 spans 15 residues. The CDR3 DNA reads as TGCGCCAGCAGCCCGACTAGCGCCGGAGCCTACGAGCAGTACTTC. It yields the protein CASSPTSAGAYEQYF.

This sequence joins TRBV6-4 and TRBJ2-3; 13 bases fit TRBD2. J gave up 4 bases and V 2 bases, and 3 bases lay outside the gene matches. The CDR3 contains 16 residues. CDR1 is MRHNA, CDR2 SNTAGT, per germline. The CDR3: CASSDATSGGSDTQYF. For the CDR3, the DNA is TGTGCCAGCAGTGACGCGACTAGCGGGGGGTCAGATACGCAGTATTTT.

This sequence joins TRBV2 and TRBJ1-1; D call uncertain. Trimming took 7 bases from V and 4 from J, leaving 16 bases between them. Germline assignment: CDR1 SNHLY and CDR2 FYNNEI. This CDR3 has 14 residues. The CDR3 DNA is TGTGCCAGCACTCCCGGGATAGATCGCACTGAAGCTTTCTTT. This gives the protein CASTPGIDRTEAFF.

The rearrangement links TRBV5-4 to TRBJ2-7; D is undetermined. Trimming shortened V by 5 bases and J by 1 base, and 10 bases separated the two germline ends. The CDR3 is 13 amino acids. Germline assignment: CDR1 SGHNT and CDR2 YYREEE (reference sequence). CDR3 amino acids: CASRDRGSYEQYF. The CDR3 region has the DNA TGTGCCAGCAGAGACCGAGGTTCCTACGAGCAGTACTTC.

This clone was seen a handful of times. The V gene is TRBV6-5, the J gene TRBJ2-7; maybe TRBD1 (6 bases). CDR3 length equals 13 residues. Trimming pared 0 bases from V and 3 bases from J, leaving 6 bases between. Germline assignment: CDR1 MNHEY and CDR2 SVGAGI. The CDR3 sequence: CASSYSQGYEQYF. CDR3 DNA: TGTGCCAGCAGTTACTCACAGGGCTACGAGCAGTACTTC.

The chain uses TRBV7-9 and TRBJ2-1; either TRBD1 or TRBD2 may supply D (5 bases each). CDR3 length equals 16 residues. Per the germline V gene, CDR1 is SEHNR and CDR2 is FQNEAQ (reference sequence). The V end was cut by 3 bases, the J end by 5 bases, with 17 bases between. As DNA, the CDR3 is TGTGCCAGCAGCTTCCATTTGAGGGGAGCAGACAATGAGCAGTTCTTC. The encoded protein is CASSFHLRGADNEQFF.

The sample holds a few counts of this clone. The chain combines TRBV5-6 with TRBJ1-2; no firm D call. CDR3 length: 12 amino acids. Germline V gene sequence: CDR1 SGHDT, CDR2 YYEEEE. V was shortened by 4 bases and J by 5 bases, with 9 bases between the two germline ends. Written as DNA, the CDR3 is TGTGCCAGCAGCGCGGGTACTTATGGCTACACCTTC. Amino acid sequence: CASSAGTYGYTF.

This clone showed up just a few times. This chain connects TRBV7-9 to TRBJ2-1, with 10 bases fitting TRBD2. The CDR3 length is 17 residues. The germline gives CDR1 SEHNR, CDR2 FQNEAQ (reference sequence). The V gene end was trimmed by 2 bases and the J gene end by 0 bases; junction bases not matched to a gene: 4. The CDR3 spells CASSLIAGGGSYNEQFF. CDR3 nucleotides: TGTGCCAGCAGCTTAATAGCGGGGGGTGGCTCCTACAATGAGCAGTTCTTC. Full variable domain (outside the CDR3, taken from reference TRBV7-9 and TRBJ2-1): DTGVSQNPRHKITKRGQNVTFRCDPISEHNRLYWYRQTLGQGPEFLTYFQNEAQLEKSRLLSDRFSAERPKGSFSTLEIQRTEQGDSAMYLCASSLIAGGGSYNEQFFGPGTRLTVL.

The chain combines TRBV28 with TRBJ2-3, with D perhaps matching TRBD1 (5 bases). CDR1 and CDR2 from the germline V gene are MDHEN and SYDVKM. V was cut by 2 bases and J by 1 base, with 7 bases left in between. This CDR3 region has 14 residues. CDR3 residues: CASSLGARTDTQYF. The CDR3 DNA is TGTGCCAGCAGTTTAGGGGCCCGCACAGATACGCAGTATTTT. Combining the CDR3 with reference TRBV28 and TRBJ2-3 gives the whole variable domain DVKVTQSSRYLVKRTGEKVFLECVQDMDHENMFWYRQDPGLGLRLIYFSYDVKMKEKGDIPEGYSVSREKKERFSLILESASTNQTSMYLCASSLGARTDTQYFGPGTRLTVL.

This clone was recorded only once. The CDR3 coding sequence is TGTGCCAGCAGCGTATTGAATGAGCAGTTCTTC. Protein: CASSVLNEQFF. This chain links TRBV9 with TRBJ2-1; D unresolved. The CDR3 has 11 amino acids. Looked up from germline, CDR1 is SGDLS and CDR2 is YYNGEE. V lost 1 base to trimming and J lost 7 bases, with 3 bases between them.

V usage is TRBV5-1 and J usage is TRBJ1-2; no clear D. CDR3 size: 11 residues. With 5 bases removed from V and 8 bases from J, the gap between germline ends came to 10 bases. CDR1 and CDR2 (germline): SGHRS, YFSETQ. The CDR3 region has the DNA TGCGCCAGCAGGGAGGCGGCCGGCTACACCTTC. This translates into CASREAAGYTF.